This TCR beta chain is drawn from a study of blood T cell repertoires in COVID-19. As for the study in general: PBMCs, B-cell-depleted T cells, or T cells provided the cDNA or gDNA that made up the material.

V trimming: 4 bases; J trimming: 5 bases; junction bases outside the gene matches: 6. This CDR3 is built from 16 residues. The germline gives CDR1 LGHDT, CDR2 YNNKEL (reference sequence). Study processing details: Counts of nucleated cells, estimated from reference gene primer amplification, were obtained. Profiled with immunoSEQ multiplex PCR; TCRdb holds only in-frame clones, not every one. Clone size and the V and J calls come from that table; the DNA yielded D and trimming. The data contain approximately 180,000 clones, 88% of them singletons. A single count supports this clone. V and J are TRBV3-1 (or the pseudogene TRBV3-2) and TRBJ2-1; 12 nucleotides align to TRBD2. The specimen was peripheral blood. The receptor was derived from a human donor in a cohort sampled during active COVID-19. CDR3 region: CASSPTGLAGHNEQFF. The CDR3 bases are TGTGCCAGCAGCCCAACAGGACTAGCGGGGCACAATGAGCAGTTCTTC.